The 20 T cell receptor beta chains presented below share a single source sample, sequenced in a study of technical replicates of blood from a few donors. The table came from immunoSEQ multiplex PCR; TCRdb's copy has only in-frame clones and leaves some out. The table has about 12,000 clones, about 94% seen once. The sequenced sample was PBMCs. The receptors shown here come from a human donor in good health.

The rearrangement uses TRBV5-6 and TRBJ2-7, with D possibly being TRBD1 (6 bases). The CDR3 runs to 15 residues. Germline V gene data show CDR1 as SGHDT and CDR2 as YYEEEE. Between the trimmed V and J ends, which lost 0 bases and 1 base, there was a span of 11 bases. The CDR3 DNA is TGTGCCAGCAGCTTGGCAGGGCAGGGGTCCTACGAGCAGTACTTC. Its translation: CASSLAGQGSYEQYF. The full variable domain, rest sourced from reference TRBV5-6 and TRBJ2-7, is DAGVTQSPTHLIKTRGQQVTLRCSPKSGHDTVSWYQQALGQGPQFIFQYYEEEERQRGNFPDRFSGHQFPNYSSELNVNALLLGDSALYLCASSLAGQGSYEQYFGPGTRLTVT.

The V gene is TRBV11-2, the J gene TRBJ2-1; TRBD2 agrees at 11 bases. The V segment lost 4 bases and the J segment 6 bases; nucleotides outside the gene matches: 8. CDR1 SGHAT and CDR2 FQNNGV come from the germline V gene. The CDR3 length is 16 residues. In nucleotides, the CDR3 is TGTGCCAGCAGCTCTCTCACTAGCGGGAGTATCAATGAGCAGTTCTTC. Residues: CASSSLTSGSINEQFF.

The V call is TRBV29-1, the J call TRBJ1-4, with 7 bases that match TRBD1. The germline V gene has CDR1 SQVTM and CDR2 ANQGSEA. The ends lost 6 bases at V and 0 bases at J; junction bases unmatched: 4. The CDR3 is made up of 14 amino acids. The CDR3 loop reads CSVVQGATNEKLFF. The CDR3 nucleotides are TGCAGCGTCGTCCAGGGGGCAACTAATGAAAAACTGTTTTTT.

The rearrangement links TRBV7-9 to TRBJ2-2; D gene unclear. The CDR3 length is 15 residues. From germline, CDR1 is SEHNR and CDR2 FQNEAQ (reference sequence). V lost 5 bases, J lost 1 base, and 11 bases lay in between. As DNA, the CDR3 is TGTGCCAGCAGCAAGCGAATAGGGAACACCGGGGAGCTGTTTTTT. The encoded protein is CASSKRIGNTGELFF. The full variable domain, with the rest looked up from reference TRBV7-9 and TRBJ2-2, is DTGVSQNPRHKITKRGQNVTFRCDPISEHNRLYWYRQTLGQGPEFLTYFQNEAQLEKSRLLSDRFSAERPKGSFSTLEIQRTEQGDSAMYLCASSKRIGNTGELFFGEGSRLTVL.

This chain connects TRBV11-3 to TRBJ2-5; 8 positions match TRBD1. This CDR3 region has 15 residues. Germline V gene sequence: CDR1 SGHNT, CDR2 YENEEA. The J segment lost 5 bases and the V segment lost 5 bases, leaving 10 bases of the junction unmatched. The CDR3 DNA follows: TGTGCCAGCAGCCCATCTACTACAGGGGGGGAGACCCAGTACTTC. Translating gives CASSPSTTGGETQYF.

The chain combines TRBV11-3 with TRBJ2-5, with TRBD2 identical over 13 bases. There are 18 residues in the CDR3. Trimming cost V 5 bases and J 6 bases; bases outside gene matches: 15. From germline, CDR1 is SGHNT and CDR2 YENEEA. The chain's CDR3 is CASSVGFGTSGNRKTQYF. CDR3 in DNA: TGTGCCAGCAGCGTAGGGTTTGGGACTAGCGGGAATAGGAAGACCCAGTACTTC.

The chain is built from TRBV4-2 and TRBJ2-7, with 9 nucleotides matching TRBD2. V lost 0 bases to trimming and J lost 3 bases; unmatched junction nucleotides: 6. The CDR3 consists of 16 residues. Germline V lookup: CDR1 LGHNA, CDR2 YNFKEQ. This chain's CDR3 is CASSQDGTSGFYEQYF. CDR3 bases: TGTGCCAGCAGCCAAGATGGTACTAGCGGGTTCTACGAGCAGTACTTC.

V gene TRBV28 combines with J gene TRBJ1-4; 8 bases align to TRBD1. Trimming at V came to 6 bases and at J to 6 bases, leaving 6 bases not matched to a gene. The germline V gene has CDR1 MDHEN and CDR2 SYDVKM. The CDR3 is 14 residues long. CDR3 DNA: TGTGCCAGCAGCCGAGGACAGGGTTATGAAAAACTGTTTTTT. It specifies CASSRGQGYEKLFF.

The chain employs TRBV18 and TRBJ2-7, with 10 nucleotides matching TRBD2. This CDR3 has 15 residues. After removal of 1 base from V and 7 bases from J, the junction contained 7 bases not matched to a gene. Germline lookup yields CDR1 KGHSH and CDR2 LQKENI. CDR3 loop: CASSPRTSGGGEQYF. CDR3 DNA: TGTGCCAGCTCACCACGGACTAGCGGAGGGGGAGAGCAGTACTTC.

The chain has TRBV30 and TRBJ2-1; 8 nucleotides line up with TRBD2. V lost 0 bases and J lost 6; bases outside the gene matches: 4. The germline V gene has CDR1 GTSNPN and CDR2 SVGIG (reference sequence). The CDR3 loop spans 14 amino acids. For the CDR3, the DNA is TGTGCCTGGAGTGTACGGAGCGGGAGCAATGAGCAGTTCTTC. The encoded protein is CAWSVRSGSNEQFF.

V gene TRBV5-1 combines with J gene TRBJ2-1; D possibly corresponds to TRBD2 (5 bases). V lost 6 bases, J lost 7 bases, and 20 bases lay in between. Germline CDR1 SGHRS, CDR2 YFSETQ. CDR3 size: 15 residues. The CDR3 region has the DNA TGCGCCAGCACCCTCCTACCGGGAAGGGCAAATGAGCAGTTCTTC. Its translation is CASTLLPGRANEQFF.

The J gene is TRBJ2-7, the V gene TRBV14; maybe TRBD1 (6 bases). V was clipped by 2 bases and J by 2 bases, with 13 bases between them. CDR1 is SGHDN and CDR2 is FVKESK in the germline V gene. The CDR3 extends over 15 amino acids. The DNA of the CDR3 is TGTGCCAGCAGCCAAACTCAGGGGCCCGCCTACGAGCAGTACTTC. Protein: CASSQTQGPAYEQYF.

The chain employs TRBV10-3 and TRBJ2-1, with 7 bases that match TRBD2. The CDR3 runs to 16 residues. Germline CDR1 reads ENHRY; CDR2 reads SYGVKD. After removal of 4 bases from V and 6 bases from J, the junction contained 12 bases not matched to a gene. CDR3 sequence (DNA): TGTGCCATCAGTGGGGGAGGGGTGGGGGTATCCAATGAGCAGTTCTTC. Its translation is CAISGGGVGVSNEQFF.

The gene calls are TRBV7-3 and TRBJ2-7; 8 bases match TRBD2. From germline, CDR1 is SGHTA and CDR2 FQGTGA. V was clipped by 3 bases and J by 7 bases; unmatched bases: 8. The CDR3 runs 14 residues. The CDR3 protein is CASSLSSGSWEQYF. DNA of the CDR3: TGTGCCAGCAGCTTGTCCAGCGGGAGTTGGGAGCAGTACTTC.

The chain employs TRBV25-1 and TRBJ2-2; weak D call: TRBD1 (6 bases). This CDR3 region has 14 residues. V was pared by 9 bases and J by 6 bases, with 17 bases between. From germline, CDR1 is MGHDK and CDR2 SYGVNS. This chain's CDR3 is CASTNRVPAGELFF. The CDR3 region has the DNA TGTGCCAGTACGAACAGGGTACCCGCCGGGGAGCTGTTTTTT.

The CDR3 here is CASSTTSGDNEQFF. CDR3 nucleotides: TGTGCCAGCAGTACTACTAGCGGGGACAATGAGCAGTTCTTC. This chain uses TRBV28 with TRBJ2-1; 10 positions agree with TRBD2. Germline-derived CDR1 and CDR2 are MDHEN and SYDVKM. After removal of 5 bases from V and 5 bases from J, the junction contained 3 bases not matched to a gene. The CDR3 totals 14 residues.

The chain joins TRBV5-1 to TRBJ2-5; 9 positions agree with TRBD1. The germline CDR1 and CDR2 sequences are SGHRS and YFSETQ. J gave up 5 bases and V 5 bases, and 10 bases lay outside the gene matches. The CDR3 extends over 15 amino acids. The DNA for the CDR3 is TGCGCCAGCAGTTCGACAGGGGGGAGTATGGAGACCCAGTACTTC. It codes for CASSSTGGSMETQYF.

This chain uses TRBV4-2 with TRBJ2-7, with 8 bases lining up with TRBD2. Losses at the gene ends were 6 bases for V and 2 bases for J; bases not matched to a gene: 6. The CDR3 is 14 amino acids. Germline CDR1 reads LGHNA; CDR2 reads YNFKEQ. CDR3 protein: CASSQREGPYEQYF. In DNA, the CDR3 is TGTGCCAGCAGTCAACGGGAGGGACCCTACGAGCAGTACTTC.

V is TRBV5-8 and J is TRBJ1-3, with 7 bases identical to TRBD1. V was clipped by 3 bases and J by 4 bases; unmatched bases: 7. This CDR3 has 15 amino acids. Looked up from germline, CDR1 is SGHTS and CDR2 is YDEGEE. The CDR3 protein is CASSSSGTVGNTIYF. DNA of the CDR3: TGTGCCAGCAGCTCATCTGGGACAGTCGGAAACACCATATATTTT.

The chain employs TRBV5-1 and TRBJ2-5; 8 bases line up with TRBD2. Looked up from germline, CDR1 is SGHRS and CDR2 is YFSETQ. V was pared by 6 bases and J by 4 bases, with 11 bases of the junction left unmatched. The CDR3 totals 15 residues. The CDR3, as DNA: TGCGCCAGCACCCGAGCGGGAGTGAACTCAGAGACCCAGTACTTC. The encoded protein is CASTRAGVNSETQYF.